This is a list of T cell receptor beta chains from one sample in a study of blood T cells in healthy people across ages. TCRdb fed the 5' RACE reads into MiXCR, producing one record per CDR3 protein. This table holds around 940,000 distinct CDR3 sequences, just over 50% found once. The sequencing sample was made of blood. These receptors came from a woman aged 55 to 70 in good health. CDR3s include the opening cysteine and the closing phenylalanine or tryptophan. A D gene is named only where the DNA matches it firmly. Expanded clones are given a class, and other clones once, few, many or no size at all.

D gene: NA
V gene: TRBV7-9
J gene: TRBJ2-7
clone size: few
CDR3 DNA: TGTGCCAGCAGCTTACCCCGCGCGACAGGTTCCTACGAGCAGTACTTC
CDR3 protein: CASSLPRATGSYEQYF

D gene: TRBD1
V gene: TRBV30
J gene: TRBJ2-2
clone size: NA
CDR3 DNA: TGTGCCTGGTCCACCGGGACAGGGGTTAGCGCCGGGGAGCTGTTTTTT
CDR3 protein: CAWSTGTGVSAGELFF

D gene: TRBD2
V gene: TRBV6-2/TRBV6-3
J gene: TRBJ2-7
clone size: many
CDR3 DNA: TGTGCCAGCAGTCGAGCGGGAGGGCCCTACGAGCAGTACTTC
CDR3 protein: CASSRAGGPYEQYF

D gene: NA
V gene: TRBV24-1
J gene: TRBJ2-3
clone size: NA
CDR3 DNA: TGTGCCACCAGTGTCTCCCACTCGCCTGGAGATGATACGCAGTATTTT
CDR3 protein: CATSVSHSPGDDTQYF

D gene: TRBD2
V gene: TRBV2
J gene: TRBJ2-1
clone size: few
CDR3 DNA: TGTGCCAGCAGCGGACTAGCGGGAGGGGTAGGTGAGCAGTTCTTC
CDR3 protein: CASSGLAGGVGEQFF

D gene: TRBD1
V gene: TRBV7-9
J gene: TRBJ2-7
clone size: few
CDR3 DNA: TGTGCCAGCAGCGTAGGTGGACAGGCCTACGAGCAGTACTTC
CDR3 protein: CASSVGGQAYEQYF

D gene: NA
V gene: TRBV28
J gene: TRBJ2-5
clone size: NA
CDR3 DNA: TGTGCCAGCAGTTTATGGGGACCAGGTGAAGAGACCCAGTACTTC
CDR3 protein: CASSLWGPGEETQYF

D gene: TRBD1
V gene: TRBV5-1
J gene: TRBJ1-2
clone size: NA
CDR3 DNA: TGCGCCAGCAGCTGGGGCGGGACAGGTCGGAACTATGGCTACACCTTC
CDR3 protein: CASSWGGTGRNYGYTF

D gene: NA
V gene: TRBV4-3
J gene: TRBJ2-1
clone size: NA
CDR3 DNA: TGCGCCAGCAGCCGATTTAGGGGCAATGAGCAGTTCTTC
CDR3 protein: CASSRFRGNEQFF

D gene: TRBD1
V gene: TRBV20-1
J gene: TRBJ1-5
clone size: NA
CDR3 DNA: TGCAGTGCTAGATCACCGGGACAGGGATCAGGAGCAAATCAGCCCCAGCATTTT
CDR3 protein: CSARSPGQGSGANQPQHF

D gene: NA
V gene: TRBV5-1
J gene: TRBJ2-1
clone size: many
CDR3 DNA: TGCGCCAGCAGCTTGGGGACGGGTGAGCAGTTCTTC
CDR3 protein: CASSLGTGEQFF

D gene: NA
V gene: TRBV20-1
J gene: TRBJ2-1
clone size: NA
CDR3 DNA: TGCAGTGCAACTAGGTCGATCGACAATGAGCAGTTCTTC
CDR3 protein: CSATRSIDNEQFF

D gene: NA
V gene: TRBV21-1
J gene: TRBJ2-7
clone size: few
CDR3 DNA: TGTGCCAGCAGCGCTGACTCGACTAGCGGGACCTCCTACGAGCAGTACTTC
CDR3 protein: CASSADSTSGTSYEQYF

D gene: TRBD2
V gene: TRBV5-6
J gene: TRBJ2-1
clone size: NA
CDR3 DNA: TGTGCCAGCAGCTGGAGGGGTCTAGCGGGCTACAATGAGCAGTTCTTC
CDR3 protein: CASSWRGLAGYNEQFF

D gene: NA
V gene: TRBV27
J gene: TRBJ1-5
clone size: NA
CDR3 DNA: TGTGCCAGCAGGCAGGGCGACTCCAATCAGCCCCAGCATTTT
CDR3 protein: CASRQGDSNQPQHF

D gene: TRBD2
V gene: TRBV7-2
J gene: TRBJ2-7
clone size: few
CDR3 DNA: TGTGCCAGCAGCACCTTAGCGGGAGGGCCGAGCGAGCAGTACTTC
CDR3 protein: CASSTLAGGPSEQYF

D gene: TRBD1
V gene: TRBV7-8
J gene: TRBJ1-5
clone size: NA
CDR3 DNA: TGTGCCAGCAGCTTAGTTGGGACAGGGAGACAGCCCCAGCATTTT
CDR3 protein: CASSLVGTGRQPQHF

D gene: TRBD2
V gene: TRBV3-1
J gene: TRBJ2-7
clone size: NA
CDR3 DNA: TGTGCCAGCAGCCACGCAGGACTAGCGGATTACGAGCAGTACTTC
CDR3 protein: CASSHAGLADYEQYF

D gene: TRBD2
V gene: TRBV7-2
J gene: TRBJ2-1
clone size: NA
CDR3 DNA: TGTGCCAGCAGAAATCTAGCGGGAGCGTACAATGAGCAGTTCTTC
CDR3 protein: CASRNLAGAYNEQFF

D gene: TRBD2
V gene: TRBV3-1
J gene: TRBJ2-5
clone size: NA
CDR3 DNA: TGTGCCAGCAGCTTAAGCGGGACCTACGTTAGGACCCAGTACTTC
CDR3 protein: CASSLSGTYVRTQYF

D gene: TRBD1
V gene: TRBV6-1
J gene: TRBJ1-5
clone size: NA
CDR3 DNA: TGTGCCAGCAGTGAGCAGGGACAGAGAAATCAGCCCCAGCATTTT
CDR3 protein: CASSEQGQRNQPQHF

D gene: TRBD2
V gene: TRBV27
J gene: TRBJ2-1
clone size: NA
CDR3 DNA: TGTGCCAGCAGTCCACGAGGACTAGCGGGCCCTTACAATGAGCAGTTCTTC
CDR3 protein: CASSPRGLAGPYNEQFF

D gene: NA
V gene: TRBV5-5
J gene: TRBJ1-4
clone size: NA
CDR3 DNA: TGTGCCAGCAGCTTGGGCAGGGATTGGGTTGGTGAAAAACTGTTTTTT
CDR3 protein: CASSLGRDWVGEKLFF

D gene: NA
V gene: TRBV29-1
J gene: TRBJ2-7
clone size: few
CDR3 DNA: TGCAGCGTTGAAAGTCCGAGGCCAGCCTACGAGCAGTACTTC
CDR3 protein: CSVESPRPAYEQYF

D gene: NA
V gene: TRBV3-1
J gene: TRBJ2-7
clone size: once
CDR3 DNA: TGTGCCAGCACGTATGGCGGAGGCGGGCAGTACTTC
CDR3 protein: CASTYGGGGQYF

D gene: NA
V gene: TRBV11-2
J gene: TRBJ2-3
clone size: NA
CDR3 DNA: TGTGCCAGCAAGTTCGGTGGGAGGTCGGATACGCAGTATTTT
CDR3 protein: CASKFGGRSDTQYF

D gene: NA
V gene: TRBV7-7
J gene: TRBJ1-1
clone size: NA
CDR3 DNA: TGTGCCAGCAGCTGGAGTAGAGAGACTGAAGCTTTCTTT
CDR3 protein: CASSWSRETEAFF

D gene: NA
V gene: TRBV5-1
J gene: TRBJ2-1
clone size: NA
CDR3 DNA: TGCGCCAGCAGCTTGGCCGGAACATCAAACTACAATGAGCAGTTCTTC
CDR3 protein: CASSLAGTSNYNEQFF

D gene: NA
V gene: TRBV18
J gene: TRBJ2-7
clone size: NA
CDR3 DNA: TGTGCCAGCTCACCACCGGGTGGGAGAAGCTTCGAGCAGTACTTC
CDR3 protein: CASSPPGGRSFEQYF

D gene: TRBD2
V gene: TRBV9
J gene: TRBJ2-5
clone size: few
CDR3 DNA: TGTGCCAGCAGCGTTACTAGCGTAGAGACCCAGTACTTC
CDR3 protein: CASSVTSVETQYF

D gene: NA
V gene: TRBV7-2
J gene: TRBJ2-7
clone size: NA
CDR3 DNA: TGTGCCAGCAGCGTCTCGGCACAGACCTACGAGCAGTACTTC
CDR3 protein: CASSVSAQTYEQYF

D gene: NA
V gene: TRBV2
J gene: TRBJ1-5
clone size: NA
CDR3 DNA: TGTGCCAGTACCATCTATAGCAATCAGCCCCAGCATTTT
CDR3 protein: CASTIYSNQPQHF

D gene: TRBD2
V gene: TRBV9
J gene: TRBJ2-6
clone size: few
CDR3 DNA: TGTGCCAGCAGCGTAGCTAGCGGGAGTTCGGGGTTTTCTGGGGCCAACGTCCTGACTTTC
CDR3 protein: CASSVASGSSGFSGANVLTF

D gene: NA
V gene: TRBV11-2
J gene: TRBJ1-4
clone size: NA
CDR3 DNA: TGTGCCAGCAGCTTAGATTGGGCAGGGCAAGAAAAACTGTTTTTT
CDR3 protein: CASSLDWAGQEKLFF

D gene: TRBD1
V gene: TRBV6-6
J gene: TRBJ2-5
clone size: few
CDR3 DNA: TGTGCCACCGCCAATCCGGGACAGGGCGAGACCCAGTACTTC
CDR3 protein: CATANPGQGETQYF

D gene: TRBD1
V gene: TRBV28
J gene: TRBJ2-6
clone size: NA
CDR3 DNA: TGTGCCAGAGACAGGGGACCCCCAACAGTTGGGGCCAACGTCCTGACTTTC
CDR3 protein: CARDRGPPTVGANVLTF

D gene: TRBD1
V gene: TRBV27
J gene: TRBJ2-2
clone size: NA
CDR3 DNA: TGTGCCAGCAGTCCCTTTCGGGACAGGGGTGGCGGGGAGCTGTTTTTT
CDR3 protein: CASSPFRDRGGGELFF

D gene: NA
V gene: TRBV6-4
J gene: TRBJ1-2
clone size: NA
CDR3 DNA: TGTGCCAGCACAGCAACCTCATCGGGCTATGGCTACACCTTC
CDR3 protein: CASTATSSGYGYTF